A single sample is the source of the 21 T cell receptor beta chains below, sequenced in a study of T-cell memory formation after mild COVID-19. TCRdb fed the 5' RACE reads into MiXCR, producing one record per CDR3 protein. The table has around 130,000 distinct CDR3 sequences, more than 13% seen once. The sample comprised PBMCs or a T cell subset sorted from them (not recorded which). These receptors were taken from an adult woman who had mild COVID-19 (a few samples of this study predate the infection). Cell type and time point are not known.

There are a few counts of this clonotype. The CDR3 nucleotides read TGTGCCAGTAGGGCAGGGGTTCACACTGAAGCTTTCTTT. This gives the protein CASRAGVHTEAFF. The V gene is TRBV19, the J gene TRBJ1-1, with D possibly TRBD1 on 6 matching bases. Germline CDR1 LNHDA, CDR2 SQIVND (reference sequence). The V gene lost 6 bases and the J gene lost 3 bases, with 11 bases spanning the gap. The CDR3 spans 13 residues.

The rearrangement links TRBV20-1 to TRBJ1-2; D is undetermined. The CDR3 spans 16 residues. Trimming took 2 bases from V and 4 from J, leaving 20 bases between them. Germline-derived CDR1 and CDR2 are DFQATT and SNEGSKA (reference sequence). The DNA for the CDR3 is TGCAGTGCTAGAACCTCCCGGGAGTTACAGCCCTATGGCTACACCTTC. This encodes CSARTSRELQPYGYTF.

The chain links TRBV4-1 to TRBJ2-5; no firm D call. CDR1 is MGHRA, CDR2 YSYEKL, per germline. The CDR3 runs to 13 residues. The ends were cut back, 3 bases at V and 1 base at J, with 6 bases in the middle. CDR3 DNA sequence: TGCGCCAGCAGCCAGGTCGGCCAAGAGACCCAGTACTTC. Amino acids: CASSQVGQETQYF.

CDR3 sequence reads: CASSYSNVRVNTEAFF. The CDR3 bases are TGTGCCAGCAGTTACTCGAATGTCAGGGTGAACACTGAAGCTTTCTTT. The genes are TRBV6-5 and TRBJ1-1, with a possible D match to TRBD1 (5 bases). This CDR3 contains 16 residues. V lost 0 bases, J lost 0 bases, and 11 bases lay in between. CDR1 is MNHEY and CDR2 is SVGAGI in the germline V gene.

This clonotype came up a few times. The chain uses TRBV19 and TRBJ2-1, with TRBD1 identical over 7 bases. Looked up from germline, CDR1 is LNHDA and CDR2 is SQIVND (reference sequence). V dropped 3 bases and J dropped 4; count of bases not matched to a gene: 9. This CDR3 has 16 residues. Here the CDR3 reads CASSIRGWGQYNEQFF. As DNA, the CDR3 is TGTGCCAGTAGTATTCGGGGATGGGGACAGTACAATGAGCAGTTCTTC.

This clonotype was observed a few times. The V call is TRBV2, the J call TRBJ2-7, with D possibly TRBD2 on 6 matching bases. V was clipped by 8 bases and J by 7 bases, with 9 bases between them. The CDR3 contains 10 residues. Germline V lookup: CDR1 SNHLY, CDR2 FYNNEI. The CDR3 region is CASARGEQYF. The CDR3, as DNA: TGTGCCAGCGCTCGGGGGGAGCAGTACTTC.

This clonotype was seen a handful of times. The chain couples TRBV5-4 to TRBJ2-7; 7 bases match TRBD1. CDR3 length equals 15 residues. Looked up from germline, CDR1 is SGHNT and CDR2 is YYREEE (reference sequence). V lost 0 bases and J lost 3; bases outside the gene matches: 6. CDR3 amino acids: CASSLGTGPLYEQYF. The CDR3 DNA sequence: TGTGCCAGCAGCTTGGGGACAGGACCCCTCTACGAGCAGTACTTC.

CDR3 region: CASSYSGGGYTEAFF. As DNA, the CDR3 is TGTGCCAGCAGTTACTCAGGGGGAGGGTACACTGAAGCTTTCTTT. The genes are TRBV6-5 and TRBJ1-1, with D possibly matching TRBD1 (6 bases). Germline CDR1 and CDR2: MNHEY and SVGAGI. Deletions cut 0 bases from V and 3 bases from J, with 11 bases between. The CDR3 has 15 amino acids.

The chain employs TRBV24-1 and TRBJ2-5, with 10 bases lining up with TRBD2. This CDR3 is built from 17 residues. CDR1 is KGHDR, CDR2 SFDVKD, per germline. The trim removed 0 bases at V and 5 bases at J, leaving 8 bases unmatched. The CDR3 nucleotides are TGTGCCACCAGTGATTTGCCAGCGGGAGGGCCTGAGGAGACCCAGTACTTC. This translates into CATSDLPAGGPEETQYF.

This clonotype was seen a single time. The chain carries TRBV15 and TRBJ2-7, with TRBD1 matching over 7 bases. There are 13 residues in the CDR3. J gave up 2 bases and V 5 bases, and 3 bases lay outside the gene matches. Germline-derived CDR1 and CDR2 are LNHNV and YYDKDF (reference sequence). The CDR3 protein is CATSEDRAYEQYF. The CDR3 DNA follows: TGTGCCACCAGCGAAGACAGGGCCTACGAGCAGTACTTC. Variable domain in full (rest from reference TRBV15 and TRBJ2-7): DAMVIQNPRYQVTQFGKPVTLSCSQTLNHNVMYWYQQKSSQAPKLLFHYYDKDFNNEADTPDNFQSRRPNTSFCFLDIRSPGLGDTAMYLCATSEDRAYEQYFGPGTRLTVT.

A few counts support this clonotype. The V and J genes are TRBV24-1 and TRBJ2-3, with a weak D call TRBD2 (6 bases). The V end was cut by 4 bases, the J end by 3 bases, with 19 bases between. The CDR3 has 17 amino acids. Germline lookup yields CDR1 KGHDR and CDR2 SFDVKD. The CDR3 protein is CATSETGTPHRTDTQYF. CDR3 DNA sequence: TGTGCCACCAGTGAAACTGGGACTCCCCATCGGACAGATACGCAGTATTTT.

This clonotype was seen many times. The chain recombines TRBV12-3 or TRBV12-4 with TRBJ2-2; 7 nucleotides line up with TRBD1. This CDR3 is built from 15 residues. With V trimmed by 6 bases and J by 3 bases, 7 bases remained unmatched. The CDR3 coding sequence is TGTGCCAGCAGCCTCGGACAGGAGCACACCGGGGAGCTGTTTTTT. Its protein is CASSLGQEHTGELFF.

This clonotype was seen only a few times. The chain links TRBV7-8 to TRBJ2-3; no firm D call. Germline CDR1 reads SGHVS; CDR2 reads FQNEAQ. Trimming pared 2 bases from V and 3 bases from J, leaving 9 bases between. The CDR3 has 14 amino acids. Here the CDR3 DNA reads TGTGCCAGCAGCTTAATTATTGGTACAGATACGCAGTATTTT. This translates into CASSLIIGTDTQYF.

This chain connects TRBV7-8 to TRBJ2-1; 8 nucleotides align to TRBD1. This CDR3 has 19 residues. V lost 4 bases to trimming and J lost 8 bases; unmatched junction nucleotides: 22. CDR1 is SGHVS, CDR2 FQNEAQ, per germline. The CDR3 sequence: CASSSKPSRTGILDDEQFF. The CDR3 DNA is TGTGCCAGCAGCTCGAAACCGTCTAGGACAGGGATCCTCGATGATGAGCAGTTCTTC.

This clonotype showed up just a few times. CDR3 sequence reads: CSARGYTGELNTQYF. For the CDR3, the DNA is TGCAGTGCTAGGGGGTACACAGGGGAGTTAAATACGCAGTATTTT. The chain has TRBV20-1 and TRBJ2-3; 7 bases line up with TRBD1. This CDR3 is 15 amino acids long. The ends lost 3 bases at V and 7 bases at J; junction bases unmatched: 13. The germline CDR1 and CDR2 sequences are DFQATT and SNEGSKA (reference sequence).

This clonotype was picked up a small number of times. The genes are TRBV7-9 and TRBJ2-5, with D uncertain. The CDR3 is made up of 15 amino acids. Germline-derived CDR1 and CDR2 are SEHNR and FQNEAQ (reference sequence). V was clipped by 1 base and J by 5 bases, with 14 bases between them. The CDR3 spells CASSLEVPPRETQYF. CDR3 DNA: TGTGCCAGCAGCTTAGAGGTACCACCCCGGGAGACCCAGTACTTC.

This clonotype was counted a few times. The CDR3 here is CASSQGRAGNTEAFF. CDR3 DNA: TGTGCCAGCAGCCAAGGCAGGGCTGGGAACACTGAAGCTTTCTTT. V gene TRBV14 combines with J gene TRBJ1-1; D may be TRBD1 (5 bases). With 1 base removed from V and 1 base from J, the gap between germline ends came to 10 bases. Germline V gene data show CDR1 as SGHDN and CDR2 as FVKESK. The CDR3 covers 15 residues. Full variable domain (remainder filled in from reference TRBV14 and TRBJ1-1): EAGVTQFPSHSVIEKGQTVTLRCDPISGHDNLYWYRRVMGKEIKFLLHFVKESKQDESGMPNNRFLAERTGGTYSTLKVQPAELEDSGVYFCASSQGRAGNTEAFFGQGTRLTVV.

V gene TRBV4-1 combines with J gene TRBJ2-7, with D possibly being TRBD1 (6 bases). This CDR3 region has 13 residues. Germline V gives CDR1 MGHRA, CDR2 YSYEKL. Trimming stripped 4 bases from V and 4 bases from J, with 11 bases between. The CDR3 DNA reads TGCGCCAGCAGCCCCCTTACAGGGTACGAGCAGTACTTC. It encodes CASSPLTGYEQYF.

This chain joins TRBV9 and TRBJ2-7; D remains unclear. The V and J ends lost 0 bases and 5 bases respectively, with 6 bases between them. CDR3 length: 12 residues. Looked up from germline, CDR1 is SGDLS and CDR2 is YYNGEE. The DNA for the CDR3 is TGTGCCAGCAGCGTAGACGCGGACGAGCAGTACTTC. It codes for CASSVDADEQYF.

The table lists this clonotype with a few counts. V gene TRBV27 combines with J gene TRBJ2-1; tentatively, D is TRBD2 (5 bases). Germline CDR1 MNHEY, CDR2 SMNVEV (reference sequence). The CDR3 runs to 14 residues. Trimming removed 1 base at V and 6 bases at J, with 10 bases between. CDR3 sequence reads: CASSLFLASNEQFF. CDR3 DNA sequence: TGTGCCAGCAGTTTATTCCTAGCAAGCAATGAGCAGTTCTTC.

The chain is built from TRBV6-5 and TRBJ2-2; the D call may be TRBD1 or TRBD2 (5 bases each). Germline values: CDR1 MNHEY, CDR2 SVGAGI. The CDR3 runs to 14 residues. Trimming pared 5 bases from V and 5 bases from J, leaving 12 bases between. CDR3: CASSRDLGTGELFF. CDR3 DNA: TGTGCCAGCAGTAGGGACCTAGGGACCGGGGAGCTGTTTTTT.